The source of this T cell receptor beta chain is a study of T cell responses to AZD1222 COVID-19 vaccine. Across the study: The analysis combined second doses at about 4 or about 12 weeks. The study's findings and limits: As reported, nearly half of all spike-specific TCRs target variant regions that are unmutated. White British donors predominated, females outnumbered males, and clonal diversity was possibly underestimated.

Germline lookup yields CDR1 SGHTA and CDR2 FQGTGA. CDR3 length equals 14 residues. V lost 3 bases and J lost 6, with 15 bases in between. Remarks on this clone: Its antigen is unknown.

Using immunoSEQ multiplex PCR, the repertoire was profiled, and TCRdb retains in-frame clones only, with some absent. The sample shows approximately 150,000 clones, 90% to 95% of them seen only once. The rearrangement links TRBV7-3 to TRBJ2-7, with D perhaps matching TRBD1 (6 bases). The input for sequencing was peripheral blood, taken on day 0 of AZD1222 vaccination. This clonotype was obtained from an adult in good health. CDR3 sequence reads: CASSLNRDGSEQYF. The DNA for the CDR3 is TGTGCCAGCAGCTTGAACAGGGATGGATCCGAGCAGTACTTC.